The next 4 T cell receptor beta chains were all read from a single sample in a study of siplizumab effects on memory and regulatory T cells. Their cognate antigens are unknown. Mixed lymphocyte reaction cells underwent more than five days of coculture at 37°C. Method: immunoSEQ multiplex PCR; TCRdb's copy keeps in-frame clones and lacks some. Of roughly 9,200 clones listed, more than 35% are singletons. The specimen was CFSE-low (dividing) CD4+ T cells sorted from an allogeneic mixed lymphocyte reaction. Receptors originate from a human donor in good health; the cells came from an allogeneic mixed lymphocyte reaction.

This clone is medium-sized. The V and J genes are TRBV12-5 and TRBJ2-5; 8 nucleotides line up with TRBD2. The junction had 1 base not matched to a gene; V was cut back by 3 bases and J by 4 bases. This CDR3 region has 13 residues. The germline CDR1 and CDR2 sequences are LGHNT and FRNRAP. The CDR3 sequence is CASGFGGAETQYF. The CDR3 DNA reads TGTGCTAGTGGTTTCGGGGGGGCAGAGACCCAGTACTTC.

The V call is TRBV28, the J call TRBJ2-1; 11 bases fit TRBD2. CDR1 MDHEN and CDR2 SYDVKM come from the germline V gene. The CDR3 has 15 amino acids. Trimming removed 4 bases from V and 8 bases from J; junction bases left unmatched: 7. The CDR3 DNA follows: TGTGCCAGCAGTTCAACTAGCGGGAGTCGCTATGAGCAGTTCTTC. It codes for CASSSTSGSRYEQFF.

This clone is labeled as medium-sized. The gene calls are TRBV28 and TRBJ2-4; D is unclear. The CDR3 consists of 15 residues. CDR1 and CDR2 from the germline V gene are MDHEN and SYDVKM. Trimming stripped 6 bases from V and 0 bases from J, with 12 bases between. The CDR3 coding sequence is TGTGCCAGCAGCTTAGTTGGCCTAGCCAAAAACATTCAGTACTTC. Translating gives CASSLVGLAKNIQYF.

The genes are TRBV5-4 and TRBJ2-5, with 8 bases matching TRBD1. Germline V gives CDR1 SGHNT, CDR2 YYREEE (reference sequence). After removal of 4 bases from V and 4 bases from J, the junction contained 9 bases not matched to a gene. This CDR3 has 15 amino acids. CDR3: CASSHHAGGGETQYF. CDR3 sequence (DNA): TGTGCCAGCAGCCATCACGCAGGGGGCGGAGAGACCCAGTACTTC.